The 3 T cell receptor beta chains below all came from one sample that was sequenced in a study of T cell responses to AZD1222 COVID-19 vaccine. The data were produced by immunoSEQ multiplex PCR, yet TCRdb's version contains in-frame clones alone and is incomplete. Of more than 250,000 clones listed, over 85% are singletons. The input for sequencing was peripheral blood, taken on day 0 of AZD1222 vaccination. Source of these receptors: an adult in good health.

The chain carries TRBV9 and TRBJ1-1; TRBD1 agrees at 7 bases. The CDR3 covers 14 residues. Trimming cost V 0 bases and J 1 base; bases outside gene matches: 0. CDR1 and CDR2 from the germline V gene are SGDLS and YYNGEE. The CDR3 bases are TGTGCCAGCAGCGTAGGGACAGGGAACACTGAAGCTTTCTTT. Amino acids: CASSVGTGNTEAFF.

With respect to this clone: One end of the junction does not line up with germline, which may come from a read error. The chain links TRBV7-9 to TRBJ2-5, with 10 bases that match TRBD1. CDR3 length: 16 amino acids. Per the germline V gene, CDR1 is SEHNR and CDR2 is FQNEAQ (reference sequence). CDR3 coding DNA: TGTGCCAGCAGCTTAGCCGTTGACAGGGGGCAAGGGACCCAGTACTTC. It is translated as CASSLAVDRGQGTQYF.

The chain has TRBV7-9 and TRBJ2-7; D not certain. Germline-derived CDR1 and CDR2 are SEHNR and FQNEAQ (reference sequence). This CDR3 comprises 13 residues. Between the trimmed V and J ends, which lost 1 base and 3 bases, there was a span of 7 bases. In DNA form, the CDR3 reads TGTGCCAGCAGCTTAGGTACCAACTACGAGCAGTACTTC. Encoded protein: CASSLGTNYEQYF. Full variable domain (missing parts from reference TRBV7-9 and TRBJ2-7): DTGVSQNPRHKITKRGQNVTFRCDPISEHNRLYWYRQTLGQGPEFLTYFQNEAQLEKSRLLSDRFSAERPKGSFSTLEIQRTEQGDSAMYLCASSLGTNYEQYFGPGTRLTVT.